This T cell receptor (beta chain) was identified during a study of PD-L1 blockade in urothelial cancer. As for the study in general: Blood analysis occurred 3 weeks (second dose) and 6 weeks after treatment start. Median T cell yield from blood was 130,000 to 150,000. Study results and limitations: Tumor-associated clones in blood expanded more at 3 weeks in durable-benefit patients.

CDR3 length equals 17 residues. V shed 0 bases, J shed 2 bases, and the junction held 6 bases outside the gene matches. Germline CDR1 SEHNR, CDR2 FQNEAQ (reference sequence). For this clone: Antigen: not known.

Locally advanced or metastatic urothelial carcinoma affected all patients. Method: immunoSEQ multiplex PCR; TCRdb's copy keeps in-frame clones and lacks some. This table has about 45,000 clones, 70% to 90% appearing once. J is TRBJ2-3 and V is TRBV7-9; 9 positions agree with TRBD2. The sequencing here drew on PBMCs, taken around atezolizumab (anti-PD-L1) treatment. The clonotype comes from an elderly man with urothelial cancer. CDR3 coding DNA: TGTGCCAGCAGCTTAGCAAGACTAGCGGACTCCACAGATACGCAGTATTTT. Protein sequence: CASSLARLADSTDTQYF.